Shown below are 19 T cell receptor beta chains from a single sample sequenced in a study of blood T cell repertoires in COVID-19. Method: immunoSEQ multiplex PCR; TCRdb's copy keeps in-frame clones and lacks some. This table has about 380,000 clones, roughly 77% appearing once. Sequencing was performed on peripheral blood. The receptors come from a human donor with acute or convalescent COVID-19. The donor label of this sample is uncertain.

The chain employs TRBV20-1 and TRBJ1-1; D perhaps matches TRBD1 (5 bases). Germline CDR1 reads DFQATT; CDR2 reads SNEGSKA (reference sequence). V lost 5 bases and J lost 11, with 12 bases in between. There are 10 residues in the CDR3. In DNA, the CDR3 is TGCAGTGCTGTGGGGGAGGGGGCTTTCTTT. It codes for CSAVGEGAFF.

The count of this clone is one. The chain has TRBV11-2 and TRBJ2-3, with 13 positions matching TRBD2. Germline loops: CDR1 SGHAT, CDR2 FQNNGV. The J segment lost 6 bases and the V segment lost 5 bases, leaving 5 bases of the junction unmatched. The CDR3 has 15 amino acids. CDR3 sequence reads: CASSETSGGSDTQYF. The CDR3 nucleotides read TGTGCCAGCAGCGAGACTAGCGGGGGGTCGGATACGCAGTATTTT.

The J gene is TRBJ2-1, the V gene TRBV2, with 13 bases that match TRBD2. Trimming cost V 8 bases and J 6 bases; bases outside gene matches: 13. This CDR3 has 17 residues. Germline CDR1 is SNHLY and CDR2 is FYNNEI. CDR3 loop: CASQGLAGDLGSNEQFF. The CDR3 nucleotides are TGTGCCAGCCAAGGACTAGCGGGAGATCTGGGTAGCAATGAGCAGTTCTTC.

This clone was observed a few times. The rearrangement uses TRBV18 and TRBJ1-1, with TRBD1 identical over 10 bases. Trimming at V came to 4 bases and at J to 7 bases, leaving 12 bases not matched to a gene. In germline, CDR1 is KGHSH, CDR2 LQKENI. This CDR3 is 16 amino acids long. DNA of the CDR3: TGTGCCAGCTCACGTTTACAAGGACAGGGGGGATTTGAAGCTTTCTTT. Protein: CASSRLQGQGGFEAFF.

V and J are TRBV5-4 and TRBJ2-3; 13 positions agree with TRBD2. The CDR3 has 14 amino acids. V was pared by 5 bases and J by 3 bases, with 0 bases of the junction left unmatched. From germline, CDR1 is SGHNT and CDR2 YYREEE (reference sequence). CDR3 in amino acids: CASRLAGGTDTQYF. The CDR3 DNA is TGTGCCAGCAGACTAGCGGGAGGGACAGATACGCAGTATTTT.

The rearrangement uses TRBV10-3 and TRBJ1-1; D remains unclear. Trimming took off 7 bases at V and 3 bases at J, with 12 bases between the two ends. CDR3 length equals 13 residues. Germline V gives CDR1 ENHRY, CDR2 SYGVKD. CDR3 sequence: CAITFSEDTEAFF. DNA for the CDR3: TGTGCCATCACCTTCTCAGAGGACACTGAAGCTTTCTTT.

The rearrangement joins TRBV18 to TRBJ2-5; 9 bases map to TRBD1. This CDR3 spans 14 amino acids. Trimming removed 3 bases from V and 4 bases from J; junction bases left unmatched: 3. Germline V lookup: CDR1 KGHSH, CDR2 LQKENI. The CDR3 DNA follows: TGTGCCAGCTCACCGGGGACAGGGATAGAGACCCAGTACTTC. This codes for CASSPGTGIETQYF.

The chain's CDR3 is CASSVSADQGYEQYF. As DNA, the CDR3 is TGTGCCAGCAGCGTTTCGGCAGATCAGGGTTACGAGCAGTACTTC. V and J are TRBV9 and TRBJ2-7, with a possible D match to TRBD1 (5 bases). V was cut by 2 bases and J by 4 bases, with 16 bases left in between. The CDR3 extends over 15 amino acids. Germline V gives CDR1 SGDLS, CDR2 YYNGEE.

V is TRBV6-1 and J is TRBJ2-7; 8 nucleotides align to TRBD1. The CDR3 sequence is 14 residues long. Germline values: CDR1 MNHNS, CDR2 SASEGT. Trimming removed 3 bases from V and 0 bases from J; junction bases left unmatched: 1. The CDR3 nucleotides read TGTGCCAGCAGTGAGGACAGGGCCTCCTACGAGCAGTACTTC. Translating it yields CASSEDRASYEQYF.

V gene TRBV5-4 combines with J gene TRBJ2-2, with 9 bases that match TRBD2. In germline, CDR1 is SGHNT, CDR2 YYREEE (reference sequence). The trim removed 4 bases at V and 3 bases at J, leaving 13 bases unmatched. The CDR3 has 18 residues. CDR3 amino acids: CASSPGIAGDGDTGELFF. For the CDR3, the DNA is TGTGCCAGCAGCCCCGGGATAGCGGGAGACGGGGACACCGGGGAGCTGTTTTTT.

This clone was picked up a small number of times. This chain uses TRBV27 with TRBJ2-6; D not certain. Germline V CDR1 and CDR2: MNHEY, SMNVEV (reference sequence). This CDR3 is 18 amino acids long. The germline V and J ends were trimmed by 5 bases and 0 bases, with 17 bases remaining between them. CDR3: CASSALGGISSGANVLTF. In DNA, the CDR3 is TGTGCCAGCAGTGCCCTTGGTGGCATCAGCTCTGGGGCCAACGTCCTGACTTTC.

The J gene is TRBJ2-7, the V gene TRBV24-1; D remains unclear. V lost 1 base and J lost 0, with 6 bases in between. From germline, CDR1 is KGHDR and CDR2 SFDVKD. The CDR3 consists of 14 residues. In DNA, the CDR3 is TGTGCCACCAGTGATTTCAGGTACTCCTACGAGCAGTACTTC. Protein product: CATSDFRYSYEQYF.

The V and J genes are TRBV11-2 and TRBJ1-2, with unresolved D. The CDR3 totals 14 residues. CDR1 is SGHAT, CDR2 FQNNGV, per germline. V was shortened by 2 bases and J by 0 bases, with 7 bases between the two germline ends. The CDR3 DNA reads as TGTGCCAGCAGCTTAAGTACGGCTAACTATGGCTACACCTTC. Protein sequence: CASSLSTANYGYTF.

The V gene is TRBV28, the J gene TRBJ2-1; TRBD1 might be the D (5 bases). This CDR3 is 13 amino acids long. Looked up from germline, CDR1 is MDHEN and CDR2 is SYDVKM. Trimming left V 6 bases short and J 4 bases short, with 10 bases between. CDR3 protein: CASRDRGYNEQFF. In DNA, the CDR3 is TGTGCCAGCAGGGATAGGGGATACAATGAGCAGTTCTTC. Supplemented by reference TRBV28 and TRBJ2-1, the full variable domain reads DVKVTQSSRYLVKRTGEKVFLECVQDMDHENMFWYRQDPGLGLRLIYFSYDVKMKEKGDIPEGYSVSREKKERFSLILESASTNQTSMYLCASRDRGYNEQFFGPGTRLTVL.

This chain connects TRBV7-6 to TRBJ2-5, with 7 nucleotides matching TRBD1. Losses at the gene ends were 2 bases for V and 2 bases for J; bases not matched to a gene: 8. The CDR3 runs to 16 residues. Germline V CDR1 and CDR2: SGHVS, FNYEAQ. The CDR3 DNA follows: TGTGCCAGCAGCTTAAGGTTCGGCAGGGGGCAAGAGACCCAGTACTTC. Translating gives CASSLRFGRGQETQYF.

V is TRBV15 and J is TRBJ2-1, with a possible D match to TRBD2 (5 bases). Trimming cost V 0 bases and J 6 bases, with 15 bases left between them. Germline V lookup: CDR1 LNHNV, CDR2 YYDKDF (reference sequence). The CDR3 is made up of 16 amino acids. This chain's CDR3 is CATSRDRAARGNEQFF. Written as DNA, the CDR3 is TGTGCCACCAGCAGAGATCGGGCCGCCCGGGGCAATGAGCAGTTCTTC.

The chain joins TRBV6-6 to TRBJ2-3, with D possibly called TRBD1 or TRBD2 (6 bases each). The length of the CDR3 is 14 residues. Per germline, CDR1 MNHNY and CDR2 SVGAGI (reference sequence). Trimming left V 5 bases short and J 0 bases short, with 9 bases between. CDR3 sequence reads: CASSRGLSTDTQYF. The DNA for the CDR3 is TGTGCCAGCAGTCGGGGGCTAAGCACAGATACGCAGTATTTT.

V gene TRBV6-2 or TRBV6-3 combines with J gene TRBJ1-1; TRBD1 is a possible D gene (5 bases). The CDR3 contains 12 residues. From germline, CDR1 is MNHEY and CDR2 SVGEGT. The ends were cut back, 3 bases at V and 7 bases at J, with 9 bases in the middle. As DNA, the CDR3 is TGTGCCAGCAGTTATCCAGGGCGTGAAGCTTTCTTT. Its protein product is CASSYPGREAFF.

The chain combines TRBV7-6 with TRBJ2-3, with D hard to call. CDR1 SGHVS and CDR2 FNYEAQ come from the germline V gene. The CDR3 extends over 11 amino acids. Between the trimmed V and J ends, which lost 5 bases and 2 bases, there was a span of 2 bases. CDR3 residues: CASSHTDTQYF. The DNA for the CDR3 is TGTGCCAGCAGCCACACAGATACGCAGTATTTT.